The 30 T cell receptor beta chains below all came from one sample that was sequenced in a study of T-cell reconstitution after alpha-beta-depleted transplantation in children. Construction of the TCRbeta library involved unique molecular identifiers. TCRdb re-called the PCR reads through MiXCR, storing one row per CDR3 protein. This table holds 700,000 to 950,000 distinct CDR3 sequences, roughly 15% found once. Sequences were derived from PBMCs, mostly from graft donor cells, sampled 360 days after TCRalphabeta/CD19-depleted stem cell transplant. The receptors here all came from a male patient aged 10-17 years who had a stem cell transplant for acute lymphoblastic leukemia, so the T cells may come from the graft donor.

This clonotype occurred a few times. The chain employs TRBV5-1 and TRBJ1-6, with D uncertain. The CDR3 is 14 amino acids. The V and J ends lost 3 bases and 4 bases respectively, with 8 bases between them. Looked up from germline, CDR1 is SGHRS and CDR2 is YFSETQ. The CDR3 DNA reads TGCGCCAGCAGCTCCAATCATTATAATTCACCCCTCCACTTT. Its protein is CASSSNHYNSPLHF.

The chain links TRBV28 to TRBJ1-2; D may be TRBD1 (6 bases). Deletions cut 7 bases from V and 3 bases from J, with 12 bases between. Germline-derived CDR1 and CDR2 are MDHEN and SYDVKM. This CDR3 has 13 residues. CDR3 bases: TGTGCCAGCACTCACAGGGAGGACTATGGCTACACCTTC. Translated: CASTHREDYGYTF.

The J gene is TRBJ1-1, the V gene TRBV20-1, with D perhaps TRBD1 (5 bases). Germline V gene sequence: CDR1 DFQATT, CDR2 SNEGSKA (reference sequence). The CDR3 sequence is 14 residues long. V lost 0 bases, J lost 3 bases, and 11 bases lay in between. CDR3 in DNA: TGCAGTGCTAGAGATAAGGGACGTGACACTGAAGCTTTCTTT. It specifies CSARDKGRDTEAFF.

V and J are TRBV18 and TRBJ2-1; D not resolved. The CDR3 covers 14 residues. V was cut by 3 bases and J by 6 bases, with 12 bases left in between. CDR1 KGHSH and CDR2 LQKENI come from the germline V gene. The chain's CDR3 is CASSPEVSRNEQFF. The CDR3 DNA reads TGTGCCAGCTCACCCGAAGTGTCCCGCAATGAGCAGTTCTTC.

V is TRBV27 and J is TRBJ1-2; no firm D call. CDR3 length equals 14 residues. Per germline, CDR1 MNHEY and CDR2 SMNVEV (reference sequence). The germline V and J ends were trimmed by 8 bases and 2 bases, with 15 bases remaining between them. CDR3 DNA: TGTGCCAGCCGTAGGCGGCAGACGAACTATGGCTACACCTTC. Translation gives CASRRRQTNYGYTF.

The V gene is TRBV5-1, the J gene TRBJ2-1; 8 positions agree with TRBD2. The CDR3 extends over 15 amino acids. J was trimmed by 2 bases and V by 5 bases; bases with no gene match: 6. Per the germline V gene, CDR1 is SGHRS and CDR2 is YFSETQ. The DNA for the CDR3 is TGCGCCAGCAGTCTGGGACTAGGCACCTACAATGAGCAGTTCTTC. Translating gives CASSLGLGTYNEQFF.

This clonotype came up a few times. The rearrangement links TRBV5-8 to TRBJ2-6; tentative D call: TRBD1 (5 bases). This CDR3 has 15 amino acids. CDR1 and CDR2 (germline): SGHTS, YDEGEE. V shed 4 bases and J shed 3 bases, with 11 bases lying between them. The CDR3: CASSLGVYGANVLTF. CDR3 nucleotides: TGTGCCAGCAGCCTAGGGGTTTATGGGGCCAACGTCCTGACTTTC.

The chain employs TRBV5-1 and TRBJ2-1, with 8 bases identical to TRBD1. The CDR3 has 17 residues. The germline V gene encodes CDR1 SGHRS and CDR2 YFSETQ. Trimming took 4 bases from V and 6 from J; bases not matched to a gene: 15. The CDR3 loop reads CASSIMVGQGSSNEQFF. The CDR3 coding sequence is TGCGCCAGCAGCATCATGGTAGGACAGGGTAGTAGCAATGAGCAGTTCTTC.

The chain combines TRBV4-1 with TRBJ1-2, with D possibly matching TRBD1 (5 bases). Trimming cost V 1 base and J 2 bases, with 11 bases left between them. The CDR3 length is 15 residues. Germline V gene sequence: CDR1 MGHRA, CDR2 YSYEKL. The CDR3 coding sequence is TGCGCCAGCAGCCAAGCACAGGTGTTGAACTATGGCTACACCTTC. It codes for CASSQAQVLNYGYTF.

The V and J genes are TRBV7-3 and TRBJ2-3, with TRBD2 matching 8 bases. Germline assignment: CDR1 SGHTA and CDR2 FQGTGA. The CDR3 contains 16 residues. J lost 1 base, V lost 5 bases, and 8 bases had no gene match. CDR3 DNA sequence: TGTGCCAGCAGCGCCGATGCAGCGGGAGGCACAGATACGCAGTATTTT. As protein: CASSADAAGGTDTQYF. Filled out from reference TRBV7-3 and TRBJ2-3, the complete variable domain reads GAGVSQTPSNKVTEKGKYVELRCDPISGHTALYWYRQSLGQGPEFLIYFQGTGAADDSGLPNDRFFAVRPEGSVSTLKIQRTERGDSAVYLCASSADAAGGTDTQYFGPGTRLTVL.

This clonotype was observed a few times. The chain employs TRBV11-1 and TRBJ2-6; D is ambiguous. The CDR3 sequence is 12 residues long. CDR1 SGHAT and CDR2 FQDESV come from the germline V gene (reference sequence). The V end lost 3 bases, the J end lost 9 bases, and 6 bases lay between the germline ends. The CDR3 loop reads CASSFRRNVLTF. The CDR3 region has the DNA TGTGCCAGCAGCTTCCGGCGCAACGTCCTGACTTTC.

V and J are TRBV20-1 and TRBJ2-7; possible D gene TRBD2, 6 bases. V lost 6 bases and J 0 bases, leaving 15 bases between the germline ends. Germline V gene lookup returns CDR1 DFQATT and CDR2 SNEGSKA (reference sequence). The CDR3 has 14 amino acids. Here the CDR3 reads CSAPRTSSSYEQYF. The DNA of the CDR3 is TGCAGTGCCCCACGTACTAGCTCCTCCTACGAGCAGTACTTC.

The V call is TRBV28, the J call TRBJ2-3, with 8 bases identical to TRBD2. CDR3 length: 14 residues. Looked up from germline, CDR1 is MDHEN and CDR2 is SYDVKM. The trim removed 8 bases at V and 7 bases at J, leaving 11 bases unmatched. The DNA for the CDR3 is TGTGCCAGCCGGGGAGCGGGAGTAGGAAATACGCAGTATTTT. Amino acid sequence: CASRGAGVGNTQYF.

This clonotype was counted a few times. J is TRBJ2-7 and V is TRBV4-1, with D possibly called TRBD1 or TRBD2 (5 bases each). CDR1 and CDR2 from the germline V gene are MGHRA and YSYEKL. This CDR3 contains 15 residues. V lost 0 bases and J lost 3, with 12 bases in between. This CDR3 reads CASSQEPGTGYEQYF. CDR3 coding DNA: TGCGCCAGCAGCCAAGAACCGGGGACGGGCTACGAGCAGTACTTC.

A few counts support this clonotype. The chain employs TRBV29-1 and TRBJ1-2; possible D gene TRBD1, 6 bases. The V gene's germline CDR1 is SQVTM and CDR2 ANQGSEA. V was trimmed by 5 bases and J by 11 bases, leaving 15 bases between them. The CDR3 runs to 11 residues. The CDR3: CSVYLQGLYTF. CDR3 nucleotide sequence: TGCAGCGTTTACCTACAGGGTTTATACACCTTC.

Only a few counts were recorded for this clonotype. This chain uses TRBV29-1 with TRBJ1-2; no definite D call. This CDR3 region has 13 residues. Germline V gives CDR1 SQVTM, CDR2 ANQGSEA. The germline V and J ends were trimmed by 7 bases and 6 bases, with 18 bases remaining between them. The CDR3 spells CSAGGVSEDGYTF. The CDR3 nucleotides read TGCAGCGCTGGTGGGGTATCGGAGGATGGCTACACCTTC.

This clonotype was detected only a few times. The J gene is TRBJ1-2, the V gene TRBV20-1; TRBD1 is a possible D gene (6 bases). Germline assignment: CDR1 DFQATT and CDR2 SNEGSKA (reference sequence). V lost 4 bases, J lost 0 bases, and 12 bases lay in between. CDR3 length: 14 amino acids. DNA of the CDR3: TGCAGTGCTATCCGGGACATCCCTAACTATGGCTACACCTTC. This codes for CSAIRDIPNYGYTF.

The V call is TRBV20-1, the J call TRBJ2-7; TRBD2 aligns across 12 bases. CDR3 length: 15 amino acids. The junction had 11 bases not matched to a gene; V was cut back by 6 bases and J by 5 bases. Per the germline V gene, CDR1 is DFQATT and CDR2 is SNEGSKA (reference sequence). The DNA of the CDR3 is TGCAGTGCGTGGACGACTAGCGGGAGTCGAAACGAGCAGTACTTC. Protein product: CSAWTTSGSRNEQYF.

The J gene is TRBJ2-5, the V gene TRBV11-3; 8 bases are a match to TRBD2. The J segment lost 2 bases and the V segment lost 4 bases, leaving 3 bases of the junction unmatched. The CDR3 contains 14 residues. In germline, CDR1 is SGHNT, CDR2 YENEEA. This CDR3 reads CASSSAGGQETQYF. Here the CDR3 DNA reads TGTGCCAGCAGCTCGGCGGGGGGTCAAGAGACCCAGTACTTC.

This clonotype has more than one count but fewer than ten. The CDR3 region is CASSPGEAGSYNEQFF. The CDR3 DNA follows: TGTGCCAGCAGTCCCGGGGAAGCGGGCTCCTACAATGAGCAGTTCTTC. The chain combines TRBV12-3 or TRBV12-4 with TRBJ2-1, with D possibly being TRBD2 (6 bases). The V and J ends lost 5 bases and 0 bases respectively, with 14 bases between them. This CDR3 spans 16 amino acids.

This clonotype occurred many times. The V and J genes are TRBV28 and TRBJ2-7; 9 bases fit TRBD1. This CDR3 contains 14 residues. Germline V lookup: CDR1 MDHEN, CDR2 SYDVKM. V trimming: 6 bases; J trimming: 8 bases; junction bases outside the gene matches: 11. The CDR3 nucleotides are TGTGCCAGCAGGGTCCGGGACAGGGTGTTCAAGCAGTACTTC. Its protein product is CASRVRDRVFKQYF.

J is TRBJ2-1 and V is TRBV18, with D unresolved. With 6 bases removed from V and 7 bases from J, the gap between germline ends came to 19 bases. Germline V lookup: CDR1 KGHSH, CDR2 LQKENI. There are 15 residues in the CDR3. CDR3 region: CASSRRPGPQNEQFF. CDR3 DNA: TGTGCCAGCTCTCGACGTCCCGGGCCCCAGAATGAGCAGTTCTTC.

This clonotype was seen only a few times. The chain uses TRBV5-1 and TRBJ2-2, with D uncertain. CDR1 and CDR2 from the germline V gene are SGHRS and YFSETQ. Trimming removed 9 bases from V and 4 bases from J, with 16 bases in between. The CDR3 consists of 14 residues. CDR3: CATRAADVTGELFF. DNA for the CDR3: TGCGCCACCCGGGCTGCGGACGTCACCGGGGAGCTGTTTTTT. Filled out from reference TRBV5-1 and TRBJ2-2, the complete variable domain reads KAGVTQTPRYLIKTRGQQVTLSCSPISGHRSVSWYQQTPGQGLQFLFEYFSETQRNKGNFPGRFSGRQFSNSRSEMNVSTLELGDSALYLCATRAADVTGELFFGEGSRLTVL.

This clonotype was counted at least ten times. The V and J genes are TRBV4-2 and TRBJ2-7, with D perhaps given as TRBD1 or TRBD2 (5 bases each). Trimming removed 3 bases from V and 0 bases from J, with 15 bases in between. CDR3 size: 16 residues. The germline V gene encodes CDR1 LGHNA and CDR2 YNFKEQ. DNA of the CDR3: TGTGCCAGCAGCCAGGCTACCGGGACGAGCTCCTACGAGCAGTACTTC. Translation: CASSQATGTSSYEQYF.

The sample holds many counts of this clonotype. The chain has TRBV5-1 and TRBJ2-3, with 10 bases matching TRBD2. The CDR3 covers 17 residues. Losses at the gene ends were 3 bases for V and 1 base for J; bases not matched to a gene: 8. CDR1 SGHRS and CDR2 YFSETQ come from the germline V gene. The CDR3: CASSWTSGPRGTDTQYF. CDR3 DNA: TGCGCCAGCAGCTGGACTAGCGGCCCCCGGGGCACAGATACGCAGTATTTT.

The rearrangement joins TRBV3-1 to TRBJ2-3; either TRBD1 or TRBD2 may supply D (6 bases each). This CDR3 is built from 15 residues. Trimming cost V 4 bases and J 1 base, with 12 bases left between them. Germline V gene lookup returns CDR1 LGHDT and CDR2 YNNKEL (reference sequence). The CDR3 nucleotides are TGTGCCAGCAGCCCTCGGGGGCAGGGCACAGATACGCAGTATTTT. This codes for CASSPRGQGTDTQYF.

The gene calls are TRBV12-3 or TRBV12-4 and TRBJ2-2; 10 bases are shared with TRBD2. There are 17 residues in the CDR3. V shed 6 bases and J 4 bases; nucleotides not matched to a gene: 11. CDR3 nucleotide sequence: TGTGCCAGCAGGATCGGAAGACTAGCGGGCCCCACCGGGGAGCTGTTTTTT. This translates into CASRIGRLAGPTGELFF.

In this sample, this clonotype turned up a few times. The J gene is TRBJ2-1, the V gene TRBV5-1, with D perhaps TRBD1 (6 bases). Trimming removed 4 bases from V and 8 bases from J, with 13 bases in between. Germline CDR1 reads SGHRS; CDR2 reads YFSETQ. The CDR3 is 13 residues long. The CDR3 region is CASSPRQVHEQFF. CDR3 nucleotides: TGCGCCAGCAGCCCCCGACAGGTTCATGAGCAGTTCTTC.

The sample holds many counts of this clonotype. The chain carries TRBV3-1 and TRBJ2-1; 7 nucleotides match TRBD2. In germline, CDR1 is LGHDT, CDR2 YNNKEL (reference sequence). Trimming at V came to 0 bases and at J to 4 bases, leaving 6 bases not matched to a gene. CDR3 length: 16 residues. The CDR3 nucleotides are TGTGCCAGCAGCCAAGATCGTAGCGGGCCTTACAATGAGCAGTTCTTC. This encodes CASSQDRSGPYNEQFF.

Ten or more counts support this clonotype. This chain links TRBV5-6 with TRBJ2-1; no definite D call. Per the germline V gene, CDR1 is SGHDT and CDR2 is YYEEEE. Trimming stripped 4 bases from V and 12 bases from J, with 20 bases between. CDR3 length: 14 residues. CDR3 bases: TGTGCCAGCAGCCTCCCCGCCTACTTTTCTGTGCAGTTCTTC. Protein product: CASSLPAYFSVQFF.